The entry below gives a single TCR beta chain sequence along with its context. Its antigen is still unknown. Clones were read by immunoSEQ multiplex PCR, and TCRdb kept only the in-frame ones, dropping some. The table includes about 1,200 clones, about 69% detected once. The data derive from a study of coeliac disease. About the research overall: Disease groups: newly diagnosed active, refractory type I, gluten-free-diet controlled.

Points from the study as a whole: Most TRB amino acid sequences occurred in only one sample. Control samples showed higher TRB and TRG clonality than intraepithelial and lamina propria samples in active celiac disease. Known gliadin-specific TRB sequences: about 45% of the 18 coeliac samples, only 1 of 6 controls.

CDR3 length equals 15 residues. The receptor was isolated from a woman aged 40 to 50 with celiac disease on a gluten-free diet, and with hypertension. The sequenced sample was lamina propria lymphocytes from the gut. The chain joins TRBV12-1 to TRBJ1-2; the table calls TRBD1, which could not be checked here. TRBV12-1 is a pseudogene segment. CDR3 DNA sequence: TGTGCCAGCAGTCCCCAGGGAATAGGTAACTATGGCTACACCTTC. Amino acid sequence: CASSPQGIGNYGYTF.